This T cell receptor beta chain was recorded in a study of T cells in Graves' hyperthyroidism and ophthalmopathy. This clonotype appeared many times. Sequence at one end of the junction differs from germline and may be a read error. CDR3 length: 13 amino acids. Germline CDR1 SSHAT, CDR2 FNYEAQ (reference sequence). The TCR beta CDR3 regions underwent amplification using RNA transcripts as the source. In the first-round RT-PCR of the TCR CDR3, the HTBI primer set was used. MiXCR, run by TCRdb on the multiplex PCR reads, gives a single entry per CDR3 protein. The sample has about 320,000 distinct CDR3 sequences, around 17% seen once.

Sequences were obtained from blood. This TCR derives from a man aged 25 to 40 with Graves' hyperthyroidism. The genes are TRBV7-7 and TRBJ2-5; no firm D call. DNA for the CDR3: TGTGCTAGCAGCTTAGGGTGGCAAGAGACCCAGTACTTC. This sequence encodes CASSLGWQETQYF.